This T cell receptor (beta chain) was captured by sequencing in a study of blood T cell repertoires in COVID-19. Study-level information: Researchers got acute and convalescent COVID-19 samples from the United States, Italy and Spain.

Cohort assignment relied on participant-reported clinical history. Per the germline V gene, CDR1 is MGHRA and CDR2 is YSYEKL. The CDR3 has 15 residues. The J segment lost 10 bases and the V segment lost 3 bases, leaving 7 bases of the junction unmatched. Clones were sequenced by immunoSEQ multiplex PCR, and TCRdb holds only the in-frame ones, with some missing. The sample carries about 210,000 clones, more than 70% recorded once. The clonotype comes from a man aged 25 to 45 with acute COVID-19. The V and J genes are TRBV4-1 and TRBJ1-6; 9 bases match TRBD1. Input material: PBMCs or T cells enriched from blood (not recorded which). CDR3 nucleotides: TGCGCCAGCAGCCAGGGACAGGGAGGGGGATCACCCCTCCACTTT. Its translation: CASSQGQGGGSPLHF.